Listed here is a single T cell receptor (beta chain). Its target is unknown. Other nucleotide sequences in the sample specify the same CDR3. With 60 Vbeta and 13 Jbeta primers, the PCR was carried out. Libraries were prepared by immunoSEQ multiplex PCR; TCRdb keeps only in-frame clonotypes and omits some of them. The data hold fewer than 150,000 clones, with 70% to 75% observed a single time. This sample stems from a study of cytomegalovirus exposure and HLA in healthy donors. Study results and caveats: In a later analysis, a missense DCLRE1C variant was linked to TCR beta V- and J-gene trimming.

This receptor was taken from a woman aged 40 to 50 in good health and CMV-seronegative. The sample taken for sequencing was PBMCs.

DNA of the CDR3: TGTGCCAGCAGCTTAGGGCAGGGGAATCAGCCCCAGCATTTT. As protein: CASSLGQGNQPQHF. This chain joins TRBV7-9 and TRBJ1-5; the D gene is possibly TRBD1 (6 bases). Trimming stripped 1 base from V and 4 bases from J, with 8 bases between. CDR1 and CDR2 (germline): SEHNR, FQNEAQ (reference sequence). This CDR3 has 14 residues.